The 16 T cell receptor beta chains reported below all come from one sample, sequenced in a study of cytomegalovirus exposure and HLA in healthy donors listed by TCRdb under 2017. The method was the immunoSEQ multiplex PCR assay. For the multiplex PCR, a mixture combining 60 forward primers for TCR Vbeta segments and 13 reverse primers for TCR Jbeta segments was used. Imported from immuneACCESS, the table was reduced by TCRdb to in-frame sequences with V and J called. These copies leave out some clones; in studies compared against another copy, an unresolved V gene accounts for under half, and the cause of the remainder is not known. This sample gives a few hundred thousand clones in total; approximately 80% of them show up just once. Jointly, the top ten make up around 3% of the sample. The sample comprised PBMCs. The origin of the receptors is a man aged 25 to 45 in good health and CMV-seronegative.

The chain is built from TRBV15 and TRBJ2-2, with 7 positions matching TRBD2. Trimming took 5 bases from V and 6 from J; bases not matched to a gene: 9. CDR1 and CDR2 (germline): LNHNV, YYDKDF (reference sequence). The CDR3 has 15 residues. The CDR3 DNA sequence: TGTGCCACCAGCGTGGGGGGGAAGAGGGCCGGGGAGCTGTTTTTT. Translated: CATSVGGKRAGELFF. The full variable domain, rest sourced from reference TRBV15 and TRBJ2-2, is DAMVIQNPRYQVTQFGKPVTLSCSQTLNHNVMYWYQQKSSQAPKLLFHYYDKDFNNEADTPDNFQSRRPNTSFCFLDIRSPGLGDTAMYLCATSVGGKRAGELFFGEGSRLTVL.

The V call is TRBV19, the J call TRBJ2-1; D gene uncertain. Between the trimmed V and J ends, which lost 4 bases and 8 bases, there was a span of 9 bases. Germline V gene data show CDR1 as LNHDA and CDR2 as SQIVND (reference sequence). The CDR3 consists of 12 residues. The CDR3 reads CASSKAGHEQFF. In DNA form, the CDR3 reads TGTGCCAGTAGTAAGGCAGGCCATGAGCAGTTCTTC.

The chain joins TRBV19 to TRBJ1-2; 7 nucleotides align to TRBD1. The trim removed 4 bases at V and 3 bases at J, leaving 2 bases unmatched. CDR1 is LNHDA, CDR2 SQIVND, per germline (reference sequence). This CDR3 has 13 residues. The chain's CDR3 is CASSTTGYYGYTF. The CDR3 region has the DNA TGTGCCAGTAGTACGACAGGGTACTATGGCTACACCTTC.

This chain uses TRBV18 with TRBJ2-1; TRBD2 matches at 13 bases. The CDR3 has 15 residues. Germline CDR1 is KGHSH and CDR2 is LQKENI. V was clipped by 4 bases and J by 12 bases; unmatched bases: 9. As DNA, the CDR3 is TGTGCCAGCTCACAAAGGACTAGCGGGGGTCGAAGGCAGTTCTTC. Amino acid sequence: CASSQRTSGGRRQFF.

The J gene is TRBJ2-3, the V gene TRBV5-8, with D perhaps TRBD2 (6 bases). With 0 bases removed from V and 4 bases from J, the gap between germline ends came to 9 bases. From germline, CDR1 is SGHTS and CDR2 YDEGEE. The CDR3 is made up of 14 amino acids. The CDR3, as DNA: TGTGCCAGCAGCTTGGAGCGGGTCGCAGATACGCAGTATTTT. It is translated as CASSLERVADTQYF.

This clone has only one observation. V and J are TRBV5-5 and TRBJ1-1; D not certain. CDR3 length: 13 amino acids. Germline V gene lookup returns CDR1 SGHKS and CDR2 YYEKEE (reference sequence). V was shortened by 4 bases and J by 2 bases, with 9 bases between the two germline ends. This CDR3 reads CASSQDLNTEAFF. In nucleotides, the CDR3 is TGTGCCAGCAGCCAGGACTTAAACACTGAAGCTTTCTTT.

This clone was detected only once. The V and J genes are TRBV6-6 and TRBJ2-4; tentative D call: TRBD2 (5 bases). This CDR3 region has 16 residues. Germline values: CDR1 MNHNY, CDR2 SVGAGI (reference sequence). V was pared by 2 bases and J by 8 bases, with 19 bases between. The CDR3 sequence: CASSYRLQDPGDIQYF. CDR3 in DNA: TGTGCCAGCAGTTACCGGCTCCAGGACCCCGGGGACATTCAGTACTTC.

CDR3 amino acids: CASSQGQNTEAFF. CDR3 bases: TGTGCCAGCAGCCAAGGACAGAACACTGAAGCTTTCTTT. The V and J genes are TRBV4-2 and TRBJ1-1; D remains unclear. V shed 1 base and J shed 1 base, with 4 bases lying between them. The germline V gene has CDR1 LGHNA and CDR2 YNFKEQ. The CDR3 extends over 13 amino acids.

With regard to this clone: The germline gene is not matched at one end of the junction; a read error may be the cause. The rearrangement joins TRBV7-9 to TRBJ1-1; 8 positions match TRBD1. The CDR3 sequence is 15 residues long. Germline V lookup: CDR1 SEHNR, CDR2 FQNEAQ (reference sequence). Here the CDR3 reads CSSSLKRQGAPEAFF. Written as DNA, the CDR3 is TGTTCCAGCAGCTTAAAGCGGCAGGGGGCCCCTGAAGCTTTCTTT. The full variable domain, its missing parts supplied by reference TRBV7-9 and TRBJ1-1, is DTGVSQNPRHKITKRGQNVTFRCDPISEHNRLYWYRQTLGQGPEFLTYFQNEAQLEKSRLLSDRFSAERPKGSFSTLEIQRTEQGDSAMYLCSSSLKRQGAPEAFFGQGTRLTVV.

The chain employs TRBV2 and TRBJ1-5; 9 nucleotides align to TRBD1. V shed 0 bases, J shed 6 bases, and the junction held 3 bases outside the gene matches. Germline loops: CDR1 SNHLY, CDR2 FYNNEI. CDR3 length: 15 residues. The CDR3 DNA sequence: TGTGCCAGCAGTGAAGCAGGGGGACAGGGTCAGCCCCAGCATTTT. Translation: CASSEAGGQGQPQHF.

This rearrangement joins TRBV27 to TRBJ1-5; no firm D call. The CDR3 loop spans 13 amino acids. Trimming stripped 4 bases from V and 4 bases from J, with 8 bases between. Germline V gene data show CDR1 as MNHEY and CDR2 as SMNVEV (reference sequence). This chain's CDR3 is CASSWSVNQPQHF. CDR3 nucleotide sequence: TGTGCCAGCAGTTGGTCAGTAAATCAGCCCCAGCATTTT.

This clone was found a few times. This chain connects TRBV5-6 to TRBJ1-1; maybe TRBD1 (6 bases). The germline V gene has CDR1 SGHDT and CDR2 YYEEEE. The CDR3 loop spans 15 amino acids. V lost 3 bases and J 4 bases, leaving 16 bases between the germline ends. The CDR3 coding sequence is TGTGCCAGCAGCTGGCCCCAAGGGGGGGGCACTGAAGCTTTCTTT. Encoded protein: CASSWPQGGGTEAFF.

The chain couples TRBV5-1 to TRBJ1-2, with D possibly TRBD1 on 5 matching bases. V shed 0 bases and J shed 7 bases, with 13 bases lying between them. This CDR3 is built from 14 residues. Per the germline V gene, CDR1 is SGHRS and CDR2 is YFSETQ. The CDR3: CASSLGSGNSGYTF. In DNA, the CDR3 is TGCGCCAGCAGCTTGGGGTCAGGGAATAGTGGCTACACCTTC.

J is TRBJ1-1 and V is TRBV6-5, with 7 bases that match TRBD1. With 5 bases clipped from V and 6 bases from J, the junction kept 9 bases outside the gene matches. This CDR3 has 14 amino acids. The germline V gene has CDR1 MNHEY and CDR2 SVGAGI. CDR3 nucleotides: TGTGCCAGCAGTGCGACAGGGTTGTTGGCTGAAGCTTTCTTT. Protein sequence: CASSATGLLAEAFF.

Only one count was recorded for this clone. V usage is TRBV28 and J usage is TRBJ2-5; 7 nucleotides agree with TRBD1. The J segment lost 5 bases and the V segment lost 3 bases, leaving 9 bases of the junction unmatched. This CDR3 is 15 amino acids long. The germline V gene encodes CDR1 MDHEN and CDR2 SYDVKM. CDR3: CASSFQTGIGETQYF. In DNA form, the CDR3 reads TGTGCCAGCAGTTTCCAGACAGGGATTGGGGAGACCCAGTACTTC.

This chain uses TRBV27 with TRBJ2-3, with TRBD1 as a possible D gene (6 bases). This CDR3 spans 13 amino acids. V was shortened by 4 bases and J by 8 bases, with 13 bases between the two germline ends. Germline CDR1 reads MNHEY; CDR2 reads SMNVEV (reference sequence). In DNA, the CDR3 is TGTGCCAGCAGTTCCACAGGGTCGAGTACGCAGTATTTT. Translating gives CASSSTGSSTQYF.